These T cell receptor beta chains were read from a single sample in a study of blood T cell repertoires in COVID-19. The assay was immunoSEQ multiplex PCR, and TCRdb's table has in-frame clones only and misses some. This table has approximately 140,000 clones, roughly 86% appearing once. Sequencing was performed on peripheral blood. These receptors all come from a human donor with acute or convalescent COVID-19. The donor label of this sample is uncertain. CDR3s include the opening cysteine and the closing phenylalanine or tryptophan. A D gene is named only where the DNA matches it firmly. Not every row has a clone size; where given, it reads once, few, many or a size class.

TGTGCCAGCGGTTCCGGGACAGGGGACTATGGCTACACCTTC,CASGSGTGDYGYTF,TRBD1,TRBJ1-2,TRBV6-5,NA
TGTGCCAGCTCGCAGTCGGGGGAGGACGAGCAGTACTTC,CASSQSGEDEQYF,NA,TRBJ2-7,TRBV3-1/TRBV3-2,NA
TGTGCCAGTAGTAAGCGGACGGCGTCCTACGAGCAGTACTTC,CASSKRTASYEQYF,NA,TRBJ2-7,TRBV19,NA
TGTGCCAGCAGTTCTTCCTATGGCTACACCTTC,CASSSSYGYTF,NA,TRBJ1-2,TRBV2,NA
TGTGCCAGCAGCGTAGGATTTCGGGGGGCGCTACAATCTGAGCAGTTCTTC,CASSVGFRGALQSEQFF,NA,TRBJ2-1,TRBV9,few
TGTGCCAGCAGCCGACAGTCCACCGGGGAGCTGTTTTTT,CASSRQSTGELFF,NA,TRBJ2-2,TRBV2,NA
TGCGCCAGCAGCCAGAGGGTAGGCCTCTCTGGAAACACCATATATTTT,CASSQRVGLSGNTIYF,NA,TRBJ1-3,TRBV4-1,NA
TGTGCCAGCAGTGAAGTGCAGGTTGGAGGGAATGAGCAGTTCTTC,CASSEVQVGGNEQFF,NA,TRBJ2-1,TRBV2,NA
TGTGCCAGCAGCCTGGAGGGGCGCACTGAAGCTTTCTTT,CASSLEGRTEAFF,NA,TRBJ1-1,TRBV7-9,NA
TGTGCCAGCTCACCAGCAGGGAATGACGGGGAGCTGTTTTTT,CASSPAGNDGELFF,NA,TRBJ2-2,TRBV18,NA
TGTGCCAGCAGCGTAGCGGGTAACACAGATACGCAGTATTTT,CASSVAGNTDTQYF,NA,TRBJ2-3,TRBV9,NA
TGTGCCAGCAGACTAGCGGGGCGCCGTGGGGAGCTGTTTTTT,CASRLAGRRGELFF,TRBD2,TRBJ2-2,TRBV27,NA
TGCGCCAGCAGCCAAGATGTAGGGGCCCTGAACACTGAAGCTTTCTTT,CASSQDVGALNTEAFF,NA,TRBJ1-1,TRBV4-3,NA
TGTGCCAGCTCGGCAGCCTACTGGGGGAGCGGGGCTGGGACAGGGGTTAATGGCTACACCTTC,CASSAAYWGSGAGTGVNGYTF,TRBD1,TRBJ1-2,TRBV2,once
TGTGCCAGCAGTTACTCGGAGGGCGGTGAAGCTTTCTTT,CASSYSEGGEAFF,NA,TRBJ1-1,TRBV6-6,NA
TGCGCCAGCAGCTTGGAGCCGGGTGAGGACTATGGCTACACCTTC,CASSLEPGEDYGYTF,NA,TRBJ1-2,TRBV5-1,NA
TGTGCCAGCAGCTTACCCTTTGAGACCCAGTACTTC,CASSLPFETQYF,NA,TRBJ2-5,TRBV7-9,NA
TGTGCCAGTAGTATTACAGGTAAAGTCTCTGAAGCTTTCTTT,CASSITGKVSEAFF,NA,TRBJ1-1,TRBV19,NA
TGTGCCAGCAGCCTTGCCCAGGGCAATGAGCAGTTCTTC,CASSLAQGNEQFF,NA,TRBJ2-1,TRBV12-3/TRBV12-4,NA
TGTGCCACCCGCCAGGGAGGGATGGGAAGCAATCAGCCCCAGCATTTT,CATRQGGMGSNQPQHF,NA,TRBJ1-5,TRBV15,NA
TGTGCCATCAGTGAGTCCTATGGACAGGGGTCGAACACTGAAGCTTTCTTT,CAISESYGQGSNTEAFF,TRBD1,TRBJ1-1,TRBV10-3,NA
TGCAGTGCTTCACTCTACGAGCAGTACTTC,CSASLYEQYF,NA,TRBJ2-7,TRBV20-1,NA
TGTGCCTGGAGTGCGGGAAGGGTTGGGCAGTTCTTC,CAWSAGRVGQFF,NA,TRBJ2-1,TRBV30,NA
TGTGCCACCAGCAGAGATTGGGACTCGGCCTACGAGCAGTACTTC,CATSRDWDSAYEQYF,NA,TRBJ2-7,TRBV15,NA
TGTGCCAGCAGCCAAGTGAGACCAGGGTCCACCGGGGAGCTGTTTTTT,CASSQVRPGSTGELFF,NA,TRBJ2-2,TRBV3-1/TRBV3-2,few
TGTGCCAGCTCACCTGATGCAGGGCATAATTCACCCCTCCACTTT,CASSPDAGHNSPLHF,NA,TRBJ1-6,TRBV18,NA
TGTGCCAGCAGTTTAAGGGGGAGGGACGAGCAGTACTTC,CASSLRGRDEQYF,NA,TRBJ2-7,TRBV9,NA
TGCGCCAGCAGCCAAGATTTGGGTGGGAGCCGACAATCAGCTGAGCAGTTCTTC,CASSQDLGGSRQSAEQFF,NA,TRBJ2-1,TRBV4-1,NA
TGTGCCAGCAGCCTAATAGCGTCCAGGGGGCAAGAGACCCAGTACTTC,CASSLIASRGQETQYF,TRBD1,TRBJ2-5,TRBV14,NA
TGTGCCAGCAGCTCCACCGGGACAGGCACCTACACCTTC,CASSSTGTGTYTF,TRBD1,TRBJ1-2,TRBV7-2,NA
TGTGCCAGCAGCGGGGGGGCGAGCCCCTCCGGAAACACCATATATTTT,CASSGGASPSGNTIYF,NA,TRBJ1-3,TRBV7-2,NA
TGTGCCAGCAGCCAAAATACAGGGGCGAACACCGGGGAGCTGTTTTTT,CASSQNTGANTGELFF,TRBD1,TRBJ2-2,TRBV3-1/TRBV3-2,NA
TGTGCCTGCCCGGGACAGACCTATGGCTACACCTTC,CACPGQTYGYTF,TRBD1,TRBJ1-2,TRBV30,NA
TGTGCCAGCACCGAACAACAGGGGGTCGGCTACACCTTC,CASTEQQGVGYTF,TRBD1,TRBJ1-2,TRBV12-3/TRBV12-4,NA
TGCAGCGTTCCCGGGACAGGGAACTCCTACGAGCAGTACTTC,CSVPGTGNSYEQYF,TRBD1,TRBJ2-7,TRBV29-1,NA
TGTGCCAGCAGCCCTCAGGTGGGCCGAGATGGAACAGATACGCAGTATTTT,CASSPQVGRDGTDTQYF,NA,TRBJ2-3,TRBV7-2,NA
TGTGCCAGCAGCCCCCAGGTTTATAATTCACCCCTCCACTTT,CASSPQVYNSPLHF,NA,TRBJ1-6,TRBV7-2,NA
TGTGCCAGCAGCAGGGACAGCTTCTCCTACGAGCAGTACTTC,CASSRDSFSYEQYF,TRBD1,TRBJ2-7,TRBV6-5,NA
TGCGCCAGCAGCATCGACAGGTTCCTAAATTCACCCCTCCACTTT,CASSIDRFLNSPLHF,NA,TRBJ1-6,TRBV5-1,few
TGTGCCAGCAGTTCTACAGGGTGGGGCTACACCTTC,CASSSTGWGYTF,NA,TRBJ1-2,TRBV27,NA
TGTGCCAGCCGGAGGACAGGGTCTACTAGCACAGATACGCAGTATTTT,CASRRTGSTSTDTQYF,TRBD1,TRBJ2-3,TRBV27,few
TGTGCCAGCAGCCTCCAGGGGACACCGTCCACAGATACGCAGTATTTT,CASSLQGTPSTDTQYF,NA,TRBJ2-3,TRBV3-1/TRBV3-2,NA
TGTGCCGCGGGGTACAATGAGCAGTTCTTC,CAAGYNEQFF,NA,TRBJ2-1,TRBV3-1/TRBV3-2,NA
TGTGCCAGCAGCCCCCGGCGGGAGGGGGCCACCCAGTACTTC,CASSPRREGATQYF,TRBD2,TRBJ2-5,TRBV5-6,once
TGTGCCAGCAGCAGGGTCCCCGGGACAGGGTCCGCTGAAGCTTTCTTT,CASSRVPGTGSAEAFF,TRBD1,TRBJ1-1,TRBV27,NA
TGTGCCACCAGTGATCGACGGGGGGCCAACACCGGGGAGCTGTTTTTT,CATSDRRGANTGELFF,NA,TRBJ2-2,TRBV24-1,NA
TGCGCCAGCAGCCAAGTCATCCGGCCAGGAACCTACGAGCAGTACTTC,CASSQVIRPGTYEQYF,NA,TRBJ2-7,TRBV4-1,NA
TGTGCCAGCAGCTTAGTATCGGGGGAGTACGAGCAGTACTTC,CASSLVSGEYEQYF,NA,TRBJ2-7,TRBV13,NA
TGTGCCAGTAGTAAGGGACAGAACTATGGCTACACCTTC,CASSKGQNYGYTF,TRBD1,TRBJ1-2,TRBV19,NA
TGTGCCAGCAGCCCGGGTCAGCCGAACACTGAAGCTTTCTTT,CASSPGQPNTEAFF,NA,TRBJ1-1,TRBV6-6,NA
TGCGCCAGCAGCTTGGTGGCAGGGGGGCGCGATACGCAGTATTTT,CASSLVAGGRDTQYF,NA,TRBJ2-3,TRBV5-1,few
TGTGCCAGCTGTATTGGGGCGATGAACACTGAAGCTTTCTTT,CASCIGAMNTEAFF,NA,TRBJ1-1,TRBV7-2,NA